These T cell receptor beta chains were read from a single sample in a study of cytomegalovirus exposure and HLA in healthy donors. Only in-frame clones appear in the TCRdb table, and some are missing; sequencing was by immunoSEQ multiplex PCR. In the table there are roughly 110,000 clones, approximately 76% of which are singletons. Sequenced: PBMCs. The source of these receptors is a man aged 18 to 29 in good health and CMV-seronegative. Both conserved end residues are part of each CDR3. A D gene is named only where the DNA matches it firmly. Only some rows state a clone size, as once, few, many or a class for expanded clones.

.,TRBV28,TRBJ2-6,few,TGTGCCAGCAGCCCGCTCGTGAGGGAGTTTGGGGCCAACGTCCTGACTTTC,CASSPLVREFGANVLTF
TRBD1,TRBV2,TRBJ2-6,.,TGTGCCAGCGGGACAGGGGGCGTAGGGGCCAACGTCCTGACTTTC,CASGTGGVGANVLTF
TRBD1,TRBV5-1,TRBJ2-7,.,TGCGCCAGCAGCTTGGAGGGGGCCGAGCAGTACTTC,CASSLEGAEQYF
.,TRBV19,TRBJ2-2,.,TGTGCCAGTAGTTCTCACCAGGCCCGCACCGGGGAGCTGTTTTTT,CASSSHQARTGELFF
TRBD2,TRBV5-1,TRBJ2-3,.,TGCGCCAGCAGCTTGGGCGGGGGGGCCCCCCACACAGATACGCAGTATTTT,CASSLGGGAPHTDTQYF
TRBD2,TRBV7-6,TRBJ2-5,.,TGTGCCAGCAGCTTAGCGGGCGGGGGGACCCAGTACTTC,CASSLAGGGTQYF
.,TRBV11-1,TRBJ2-7,.,TGTGCCAGCAGCTTAGCTGCGGGGTACTACGAGCAGTACTTC,CASSLAAGYYEQYF
TRBD1,TRBV5-1,TRBJ1-5,.,TGCGCCAGCAGCCTTGGACAGGCTCCTGGTCAGCCCCAGCATTTT,CASSLGQAPGQPQHF
.,TRBV4-3,TRBJ1-2,.,TGCGCCAGCAGCCAAGGAGCGGGGACTTATGGCTACCCCTTC,CASSQGAGTYGYPF
.,TRBV5-4,TRBJ2-2,.,TGTGCCAGCAGCTTGCAACAGACCGGGGAGCTGTTTTTT,CASSLQQTGELFF
TRBD2,TRBV7-2,TRBJ2-4,.,TGTGCCAGCAGCTTAGTGTCTAGCGGGGGGCTAGCCTCAAAAAACATTCAGTACTTC,CASSLVSSGGLASKNIQYF
.,TRBV6-5,TRBJ1-5,.,TGTGCCAGCAGAAACGACAGGAATCAGCCCCAGCATTTT,CASRNDRNQPQHF
TRBD1,TRBV19,TRBJ1-1,.,TGTGCCAGTAGTGTACAGGGGGCGCTTAACACTGAAGCTTTCTTT,CASSVQGALNTEAFF
TRBD1,TRBV7-2,TRBJ2-3,.,TGTGCCAGCAGCTCTGGACAGGGGTTAGGCACAGATACGCAGTATTTT,CASSSGQGLGTDTQYF
.,TRBV15,TRBJ2-2,.,TGTGCCACCAGCAGAGATCGAGGCCAACCCGGCGGGGAGCTGTTTTTT,CATSRDRGQPGGELFF
.,TRBV10-3,TRBJ2-1,.,TGTGCCATCGCCGCTGGGGCCGGGTCCTACAATGAGCAGTTCTTC,CAIAAGAGSYNEQFF
.,TRBV30,TRBJ2-5,.,TGTGCCTGGAGTGTAGCGAGGTGGGAGACCCAGTACTTC,CAWSVARWETQYF